The 6 T cell receptor beta chains in this list originate from one sample, sequenced in a study of STAT5B mutations in CD4+ large granular lymphocyte leukemia. Generated by immunoSEQ multiplex PCR, the TCRdb table keeps only in-frame clones and is missing some. The sample consists of just under 35,000 clones, 65% to 70% of them appearing once. The source material was CD4+ T cells from blood buffy coats. The receptors stem from a human donor in good health.

This sequence joins TRBV7-2 and TRBJ1-2, with 11 nucleotides matching TRBD1. This CDR3 is 15 amino acids long. Germline values: CDR1 SGHTA, CDR2 FQGNSA. V was pared by 1 base and J by 7 bases, with 5 bases of the junction left unmatched. CDR3 in DNA: TGTGCCAGCAGCTTAGATTGGACAGGGGGCTCTGGCTACACCTTC. It codes for CASSLDWTGGSGYTF.

The CDR3 sequence: CASSVVSGAETQYF. In DNA, the CDR3 is TGTGCCAGCAGCGTAGTTAGCGGAGCAGAGACCCAGTACTTC. V gene TRBV9 combines with J gene TRBJ2-5, with D perhaps matching TRBD2 (6 bases). The germline V gene encodes CDR1 SGDLS and CDR2 YYNGEE. The CDR3 extends over 14 amino acids. Trimming removed 0 bases at V and 4 bases at J, with 10 bases between.

The chain employs TRBV4-3 and TRBJ2-1; 10 bases match TRBD2. The length of the CDR3 is 15 residues. Unmatched junction bases numbered 2, after V lost 2 bases and J lost 4 bases. Germline V gene data show CDR1 as LGHNA and CDR2 as YSLEER. The CDR3 loop reads CASSQPSGGYNEQFF. CDR3 coding DNA: TGCGCCAGCAGCCAACCTAGCGGGGGATACAATGAGCAGTTCTTC.

This clone was observed a few times. V usage is TRBV6-1 and J usage is TRBJ2-1, with D perhaps TRBD1 or TRBD2 (5 bases each). With 4 bases removed from V and 15 bases from J, the gap between germline ends came to 16 bases. The CDR3 is 12 amino acids. Germline V gives CDR1 MNHNS, CDR2 SASEGT. The CDR3 bases are TGTGCCAGCAGTGGGGAAGGGACCTCGGGGTTCTTC. Its translation: CASSGEGTSGFF.

This chain uses TRBV9 with TRBJ1-2; D call uncertain. CDR1 is SGDLS, CDR2 YYNGEE, per germline. V shed 1 base and J shed 4 bases, with 8 bases lying between them. The CDR3 is 13 amino acids. Here the CDR3 DNA reads TGTGCCAGCAGCGTATCCCGGCTCTATGGCTACACCTTC. This codes for CASSVSRLYGYTF.

The V and J genes are TRBV10-3 and TRBJ2-5, with TRBD2 identical over 8 bases. Looked up from germline, CDR1 is ENHRY and CDR2 is SYGVKD. This CDR3 is built from 15 residues. V lost 6 bases to trimming and J lost 1 base; unmatched junction nucleotides: 7. The CDR3 DNA reads as TGTGCCATCAGCGAACCCGGGACTAGCCAAGAGACCCAGTACTTC. Translating gives CAISEPGTSQETQYF.